This is a list of T cell receptor beta chains from one sample in a study of control samples from healthy donors and cancer patients. Repertoires were generated with immunoSEQ multiplex PCR, while TCRdb's copy carries only in-frame clones and drops some. The sample lists about 48,000 clones, approximately 93% occurring once. Source material: PBMCs. The receptors shown here come from a woman in her fifties or sixties with head and neck cancer. Each CDR3 is given with its conserved first and last residue.

V: TRBV27
J: TRBJ2-7
CDR3: CASSGGTGEQGQYF

V: TRBV30
J: TRBJ2-7
CDR3: CAWSRDRIYEQYF

V: TRBV7-2
J: TRBJ2-1
CDR3: CASSLDRHNEQFF

V: TRBV28
J: TRBJ2-3
CDR3: CASSLDETGRTDTQYF

V: TRBV7-9
J: TRBJ1-5
CDR3: CASSFGAHQPQHF

V: TRBV4-2
J: TRBJ2-7
CDR3: CASSQVVQGLGEQYF

V: TRBV3-1/TRBV3-2
J: TRBJ2-7
CDR3: CASSHGVAYEQYF

V: TRBV11-2
J: TRBJ1-4
CDR3: CASSSTGGQLNEKLFF

V: TRBV28
J: TRBJ1-2
CDR3: CAAGDRGYGYTF

V: TRBV7-9
J: TRBJ1-5
CDR3: CASSFGAGDNQPQHF

V: TRBV7-9
J: TRBJ2-1
CDR3: CASSFSGTSGNEQFF

V: TRBV6-2/TRBV6-3
J: TRBJ1-4
CDR3: CASSGTAEKLFF

V: TRBV6-5
J: TRBJ1-1
CDR3: CASHQGVGNTEAFF